The rows below give T cell receptor beta chains drawn from one sample of a study of cytomegalovirus exposure and HLA in healthy donors. Profiling relied on immunoSEQ multiplex PCR, and the TCRdb table lists in-frame clones only, not all of them. The sample includes some 31,000 clones. Sequencing input: PBMCs. The receptors shown here come from a woman aged 40 to 50 in good health and CMV-seropositive. The CDR3 runs from the conserved cysteine through the conserved F or W. Each record gives: J gene, V gene, D gene, CDR3 protein, CDR3 DNA. D genes are given only for firm matches.

j_gene: TRBJ2-7; v_gene: TRBV4-2; d_gene: NA; CDR3aa: CASSRKGLAYEQYF; CDR3nt: TGTGCCAGCAGCCGCAAAGGACTCGCCTACGAGCAGTACTTC
j_gene: TRBJ2-3; v_gene: TRBV5-1; d_gene: TRBD2; CDR3aa: CASSRWTSGSPTDTQYF; CDR3nt: TGCGCCAGCAGCCGGTGGACTAGCGGGAGTCCCACAGATACGCAGTATTTT
j_gene: TRBJ1-2; v_gene: TRBV9; d_gene: NA; CDR3aa: CASSASTSPRGYTF; CDR3nt: TGTGCCAGCAGCGCCTCGACAAGCCCTCGGGGCTACACCTTC
j_gene: TRBJ2-3; v_gene: TRBV7-9; d_gene: NA; CDR3aa: CASSLAVRIYTDTQYF; CDR3nt: TGTGCCAGCAGCTTAGCGGTGCGAATCTACACAGATACGCAGTATTTT
j_gene: TRBJ2-3; v_gene: TRBV2; d_gene: TRBD2; CDR3aa: CASSAMPGLAYTDTQYF; CDR3nt: TGTGCCAGCAGCGCCATGCCGGGACTAGCATACACAGATACGCAGTATTTT
j_gene: TRBJ1-1; v_gene: TRBV27; d_gene: NA; CDR3aa: CASSLAGLNTEAFF; CDR3nt: TGTGCCAGCAGTTTAGCAGGATTGAACACTGAAGCTTTCTTT
j_gene: TRBJ1-4; v_gene: TRBV5-4; d_gene: TRBD1; CDR3aa: CASSPDRAGKLFF; CDR3nt: TGTGCCAGCAGCCCGGACAGGGCCGGAAAACTGTTTTTT
j_gene: TRBJ2-1; v_gene: TRBV18; d_gene: TRBD2; CDR3aa: CASSPPTSGYNEQFF; CDR3nt: TGTGCCAGCTCACCACCGACTAGCGGATACAATGAGCAGTTCTTC
j_gene: TRBJ2-3; v_gene: TRBV9; d_gene: TRBD2; CDR3aa: CASSLTSGSADTQYF; CDR3nt: TGTGCCAGCAGCCTCACTAGCGGGAGCGCAGATACGCAGTATTTT
j_gene: TRBJ2-7; v_gene: TRBV5-1; d_gene: NA; CDR3aa: CASSFSAGAYEQYF; CDR3nt: TGCGCCAGCAGCTTCTCGGCAGGGGCCTACGAGCAGTACTTC
j_gene: TRBJ2-7; v_gene: TRBV14; d_gene: TRBD2; CDR3aa: CASSPYQGTSGSSYERYF; CDR3nt: TGTGCCAGCAGCCCTTACCAGGGGACTAGCGGGAGCTCATACGAGCGGTACTTC
j_gene: TRBJ2-1; v_gene: TRBV28; d_gene: NA; CDR3aa: CASSSLGAIPYNEQFF; CDR3nt: TGTGCCAGCAGTTCCCTTGGAGCGATTCCCTACAATGAGCAGTTCTTC
j_gene: TRBJ2-7; v_gene: TRBV6-1; d_gene: NA; CDR3aa: CASSISTTYEQYF; CDR3nt: TGTGCCAGCAGTATATCGACAACCTACGAGCAGTACTTC
j_gene: TRBJ2-7; v_gene: TRBV2; d_gene: NA; CDR3aa: CASSERRTGGSGITYEQYF; CDR3nt: TGTGCCAGCAGTGAACGACGGACCGGGGGCAGCGGGATTACGTACGAGCAGTACTTC
j_gene: TRBJ1-3; v_gene: TRBV7-2; d_gene: TRBD1; CDR3aa: CASSWDSPGNTIYF; CDR3nt: TGTGCCAGCAGCTGGGACAGTCCTGGAAACACCATATATTTT
j_gene: TRBJ2-5; v_gene: TRBV9; d_gene: TRBD1; CDR3aa: CASSVWDRVETQYF; CDR3nt: TGTGCCAGCAGCGTATGGGACAGGGTGGAGACCCAGTACTTC
j_gene: TRBJ2-7; v_gene: TRBV4-1; d_gene: NA; CDR3aa: CASSQDATVTYEQYF; CDR3nt: TGCGCCAGCAGCCAAGATGCGACAGTTACCTACGAGCAGTACTTC
j_gene: TRBJ1-3; v_gene: TRBV5-1; d_gene: TRBD1; CDR3aa: CASRKKGAGGNTIYF; CDR3nt: TGCGCCAGCAGGAAGAAGGGGGCGGGGGGAAACACCATATATTTT
j_gene: TRBJ2-1; v_gene: TRBV30; d_gene: TRBD2; CDR3aa: CAWSSLAGVSNEQFF; CDR3nt: TGTGCCTGGAGTTCACTAGCGGGAGTGAGCAATGAGCAGTTCTTC
j_gene: TRBJ2-7; v_gene: TRBV18; d_gene: NA; CDR3aa: CASSPYGGAYEQYF; CDR3nt: TGTGCCAGCTCACCTTACGGCGGTGCCTACGAGCAGTACTTC